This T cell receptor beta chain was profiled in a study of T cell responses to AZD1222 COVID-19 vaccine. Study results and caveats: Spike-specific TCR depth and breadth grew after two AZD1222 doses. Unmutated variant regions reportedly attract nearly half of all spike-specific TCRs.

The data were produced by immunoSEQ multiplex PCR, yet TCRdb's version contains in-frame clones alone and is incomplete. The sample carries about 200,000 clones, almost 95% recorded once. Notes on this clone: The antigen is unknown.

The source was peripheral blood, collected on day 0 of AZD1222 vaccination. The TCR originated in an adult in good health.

The DNA of the CDR3 is TGTGCCACCAGTGACGACAGTTGGGGTACAGATACGCAGTATTTT. Translation gives CATSDDSWGTDTQYF. The genes are TRBV24-1 and TRBJ2-3; D is possibly TRBD1 (5 bases). Germline-derived CDR1 and CDR2 are KGHDR and SFDVKD. CDR3 length: 15 residues. V lost 4 bases to trimming and J lost 3 bases, with 13 bases between them.